The sequence of this TCR beta chain was determined in a study of CDR3 diversity in severe acne. The germline V and J ends were trimmed by 0 bases and 0 bases, with 8 bases remaining between them. The CDR3 totals 15 residues. CDR1 is SGDLS and CDR2 is YYNGEE in the germline V gene. TCRdb processed the PCR reads anew with MiXCR; each CDR3 protein has one entry. Among roughly 93,000 distinct CDR3 sequences listed, approximately 49% were seen once. This clonotype was found many times. This TCR came from a male donor with severe acne vulgaris. Sequenced material: blood. The genes are TRBV9 and TRBJ2-3, with D possibly TRBD2 on 5 matching bases. The CDR3 here is CASSVAGGSTDTQYF. CDR3 in DNA: TGTGCCAGCAGCGTAGCGGGCGGGAGCACAGATACGCAGTATTTT.